Listed below are T cell receptor beta chains from one sample, sequenced in a study of T cell repertoires in cytomegalovirus infection. No antigen has been assigned to these receptors. MiXCR, applied by TCRdb to the reads, yields one record per CDR3 protein. The sample has fewer than 950,000 distinct CDR3 sequences, about 30% seen once. This sample comprised cultured CD8+ T cells from PBMCs, obtained from culture after CMV antigen stimulation. These receptor sequences come from a human donor in good health (CMV status not recorded). Some clones in this sample may be carry-over from other donors' samples. Both conserved end residues are part of each CDR3. The D gene is left open where the match is weak. Only part of the rows carry a size: once, few, many, or a class if the clone is expanded.

D | size | J | V | DNA | CDR3
- | - | TRBJ2-3 | TRBV28 | TGTGCCAACAGTTTAGCCACAGATACGCAGTATTTT | CANSLATDTQYF
TRBD2 | - | TRBJ2-1 | TRBV24-1 | TGTGCCACCAGTGATACCGCGGGGGGGTCATACAATGAGCAGTTCTTC | CATSDTAGGSYNEQFF
- | few | TRBJ1-2 | TRBV12-3/TRBV12-4 | TGTGCCAGCAGTCCTCGAGGTAGCGGCTACACCTTC | CASSPRGSGYTF
TRBD1 | few | TRBJ2-5 | TRBV11-2 | TGTGCCAGCAGCTACACCGGGACAGGACGTGTTGAGACCCAGTACTTC | CASSYTGTGRVETQYF
- | - | TRBJ2-1 | TRBV7-6 | TGTGCCAGCAGCTTAGCGGAAGGGGGCTCCTACAATGAGCAGTTCTTC | CASSLAEGGSYNEQFF
- | - | TRBJ2-1 | TRBV7-4 | TGTGCCACCAGCCGCGGGGCCGGTGAGCAGTTCTTC | CATSRGAGEQFF
- | few | TRBJ2-2 | TRBV14 | TGTGCCAGCAGCCAAGTCGTAGGCACCGGGGAGCTGTTTTTT | CASSQVVGTGELFF
- | once | TRBJ2-2 | TRBV3-1 | TGTGCCAGCAGCCAAAGGGGCAAGTCCACCGGGGAGCTGTTTTTT | CASSQRGKSTGELFF
TRBD1 | few | TRBJ2-3 | TRBV7-8 | TGTGCCAGCAGCTTAGCCGGGACAGGGGGCGGACATACGCAGTATTTT | CASSLAGTGGGHTQYF
TRBD2 | many | TRBJ2-3 | TRBV7-6 | TGTGCCAGCAGCTCCACTAGCGGCGCTAGCACAGATACGCAGTATTTT | CASSSTSGASTDTQYF
- | - | TRBJ1-5 | TRBV6-2/TRBV6-3 | TGTGCCAGCGGATTCCACGGGGATCAGCCCCAGCATTTT | CASGFHGDQPQHF
TRBD1 | - | TRBJ1-4 | TRBV5-1 | TGCGCCAGCAGCTTATGGACAGGGGGGGTTGAAAAACTGTTTTTT | CASSLWTGGVEKLFF
TRBD1 | - | TRBJ1-5 | TRBV19 | TGTGCCAGTATTTACAGGGGAGGCAATCAGCCCCAGCATTTT | CASIYRGGNQPQHF
- | once | TRBJ1-6 | TRBV27 | TGTGCCAGCAGTTTACTAACAGGGCAGGGCTCCTATAATTCACCCCTCCACTTT | CASSLLTGQGSYNSPLHF
- | few | TRBJ2-2 | TRBV7-8 | TGTGCCAGCAGCTTATTGGAGACATATTTGGGGCCAGGGCGAGGCGCCGGGGAGCTGTTTTTT | CASSLLETYLGPGRGAGELFF
TRBD2 | - | TRBJ2-5 | TRBV4-2 | TGTGCCAGCAGCCAAGGGTTAGCGGGGGAGGCCTACAAGACCCAGTACTTC | CASSQGLAGEAYKTQYF
- | few | TRBJ1-1 | TRBV2 | TGTGCCAGCAAAGGGTTGGACACTGAAGCTTTCTTT | CASKGLDTEAFF
- | - | TRBJ2-3 | TRBV20-1 | TGCAGTGCGCCCGGGGGGCGGCTGCTGGATACGCAGTATTTT | CSAPGGRLLDTQYF
- | few | TRBJ2-7 | TRBV6-1 | TGTGCCAGCAGATTCGGACCGAGGCTCTACGAGCAGTACTTC | CASRFGPRLYEQYF
- | - | TRBJ2-1 | TRBV2 | TGTGCCAGCAGTCGGCCCAGGGAGACTTACAATGAGCAGTTCTTC | CASSRPRETYNEQFF
TRBD1 | - | TRBJ2-2 | TRBV29-1 | TGCAGCGTTGACGTTTGGGGACAGGGAAGAAACACCGGGGAGCTGTTTTTT | CSVDVWGQGRNTGELFF
TRBD1 | - | TRBJ2-5 | TRBV29-1 | TGCAGCGTCCCGGGACAGAGGGAAGAGACCCAGTACTTC | CSVPGQREETQYF
- | few | TRBJ2-1 | TRBV6-2/TRBV6-3 | TGTGCCAGCAGTTACTCGGAGAGGGGGGGAGACAATGAGCAGTTCTTC | CASSYSERGGDNEQFF
TRBD2 | many | TRBJ2-1 | TRBV24-1 | TGTGCCACCAGTGAGGATAGCGGGGCCTCCTACAATGAGCAGTTCTTC | CATSEDSGASYNEQFF
- | many | TRBJ2-7 | TRBV7-8 | TGTGCCAGCAGCTTTGGGGGACTCCACTACGAGCAGTACTTC | CASSFGGLHYEQYF
- | few | TRBJ1-1 | TRBV2 | TGTGCCAGCAGGGCGAATAAACAGGTAATCACTGAAGCTTTCTTT | CASRANKQVITEAFF
- | many | TRBJ1-5 | TRBV12-3/TRBV12-4 | TGTGCCAGCAGTTTTGGGGATAGCAATCAGCCCCAGCATTTT | CASSFGDSNQPQHF